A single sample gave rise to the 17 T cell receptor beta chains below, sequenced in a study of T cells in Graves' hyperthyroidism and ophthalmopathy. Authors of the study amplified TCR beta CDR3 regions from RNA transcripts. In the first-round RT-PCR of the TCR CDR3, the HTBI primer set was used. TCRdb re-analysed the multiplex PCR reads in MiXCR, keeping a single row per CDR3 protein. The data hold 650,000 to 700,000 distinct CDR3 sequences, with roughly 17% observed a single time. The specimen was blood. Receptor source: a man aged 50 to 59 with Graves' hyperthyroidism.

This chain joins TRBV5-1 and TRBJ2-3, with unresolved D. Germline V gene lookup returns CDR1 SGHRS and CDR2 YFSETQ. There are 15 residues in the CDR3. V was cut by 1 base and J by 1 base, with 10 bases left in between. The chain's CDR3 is CASSLRADRTDTQYF. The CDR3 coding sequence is TGCGCCAGCAGCTTGCGGGCGGACCGCACAGATACGCAGTATTTT.

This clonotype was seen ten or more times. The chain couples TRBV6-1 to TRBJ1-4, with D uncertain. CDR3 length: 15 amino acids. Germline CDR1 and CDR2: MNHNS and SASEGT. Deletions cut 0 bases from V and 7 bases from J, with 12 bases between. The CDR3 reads CASSEARGGVEKLFF. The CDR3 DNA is TGTGCCAGCAGTGAAGCCCGCGGAGGAGTTGAAAAACTGTTTTTT.

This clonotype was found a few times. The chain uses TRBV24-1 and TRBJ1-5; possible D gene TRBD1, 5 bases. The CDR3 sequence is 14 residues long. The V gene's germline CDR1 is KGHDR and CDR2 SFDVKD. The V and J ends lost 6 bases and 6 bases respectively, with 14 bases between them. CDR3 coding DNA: TGTGCCACCAGTCCCGGAGGGGCAGGTCAGCCCCAGCATTTT. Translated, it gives CATSPGGAGQPQHF.

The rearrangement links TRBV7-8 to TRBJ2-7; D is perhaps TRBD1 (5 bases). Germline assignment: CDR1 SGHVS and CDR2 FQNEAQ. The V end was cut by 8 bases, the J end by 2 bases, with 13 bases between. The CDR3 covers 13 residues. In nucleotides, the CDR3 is TGTGCCAGCGGCCGGACACCCGCCTACGAGCAGTACTTC. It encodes CASGRTPAYEQYF.

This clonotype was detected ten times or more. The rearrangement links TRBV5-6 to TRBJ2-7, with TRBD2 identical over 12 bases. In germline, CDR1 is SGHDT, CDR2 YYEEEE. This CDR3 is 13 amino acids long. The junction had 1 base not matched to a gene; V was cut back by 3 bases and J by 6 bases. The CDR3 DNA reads TGTGCCAGCAGCTCGACTAGCGGGAGCGAGCAGTACTTC. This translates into CASSSTSGSEQYF. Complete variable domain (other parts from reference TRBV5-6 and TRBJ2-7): DAGVTQSPTHLIKTRGQQVTLRCSPKSGHDTVSWYQQALGQGPQFIFQYYEEEERQRGNFPDRFSGHQFPNYSSELNVNALLLGDSALYLCASSSTSGSEQYFGPGTRLTVT.

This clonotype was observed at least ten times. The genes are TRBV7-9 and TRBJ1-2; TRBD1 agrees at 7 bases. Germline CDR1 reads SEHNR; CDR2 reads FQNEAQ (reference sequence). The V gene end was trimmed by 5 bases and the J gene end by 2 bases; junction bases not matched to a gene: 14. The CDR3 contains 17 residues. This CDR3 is CASSALLGQISNYGYTF. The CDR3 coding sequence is TGTGCCAGCAGCGCCCTTTTGGGACAGATTTCCAACTATGGCTACACCTTC.

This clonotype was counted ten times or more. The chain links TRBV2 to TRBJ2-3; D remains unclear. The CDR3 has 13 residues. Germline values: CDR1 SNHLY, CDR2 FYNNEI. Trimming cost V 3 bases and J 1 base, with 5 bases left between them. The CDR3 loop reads CASSEARTDTQYF. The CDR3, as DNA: TGTGCCAGCAGTGAGGCTCGCACAGATACGCAGTATTTT.

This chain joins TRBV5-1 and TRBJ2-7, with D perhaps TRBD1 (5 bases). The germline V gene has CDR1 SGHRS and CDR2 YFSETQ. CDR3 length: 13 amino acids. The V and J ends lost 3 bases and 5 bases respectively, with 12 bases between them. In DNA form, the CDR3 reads TGCGCCAGCAGCTCCGAGACAGTCAACGAGCAGTACTTC. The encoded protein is CASSSETVNEQYF.

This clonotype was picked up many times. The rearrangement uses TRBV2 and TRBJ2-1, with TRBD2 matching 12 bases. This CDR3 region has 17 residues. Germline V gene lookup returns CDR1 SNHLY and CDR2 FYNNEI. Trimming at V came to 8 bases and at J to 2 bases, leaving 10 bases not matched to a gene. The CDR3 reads CASLSRTSGATYNEQFF. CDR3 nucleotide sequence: TGTGCCAGCCTCTCCCGGACTAGCGGGGCTACCTACAATGAGCAGTTCTTC.

DNA for the CDR3: TGCGCCAGCAGCCAAGATCTTGTCTCGCTAGAGAGGGCCTACAATGAGCAGTTCTTC. Protein product: CASSQDLVSLERAYNEQFF. The chain joins TRBV4-1 to TRBJ2-1, with a weak D call TRBD2 (5 bases). Trimming took off 0 bases at V and 2 bases at J, with 20 bases between the two ends. The CDR3 has 19 residues. Germline-derived CDR1 and CDR2 are MGHRA and YSYEKL.

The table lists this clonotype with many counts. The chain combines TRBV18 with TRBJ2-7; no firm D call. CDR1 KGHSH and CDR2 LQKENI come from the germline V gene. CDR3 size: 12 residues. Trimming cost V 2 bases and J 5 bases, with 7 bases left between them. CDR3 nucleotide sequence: TGTGCCAGCTCACCAAGGGAAGACGAGCAGTACTTC. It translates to CASSPREDEQYF.

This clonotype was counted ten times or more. CDR3 nucleotides: TGTGCCAGCACACTCGCCGGGACTCTCACCCGTACGCAGTATTTT. It specifies CASTLAGTLTRTQYF. This chain connects TRBV28 to TRBJ2-3, with D maybe TRBD2 (6 bases). Trimming removed 7 bases at V and 8 bases at J, with 22 bases between. CDR3 length: 15 amino acids. Germline V gives CDR1 MDHEN, CDR2 SYDVKM.

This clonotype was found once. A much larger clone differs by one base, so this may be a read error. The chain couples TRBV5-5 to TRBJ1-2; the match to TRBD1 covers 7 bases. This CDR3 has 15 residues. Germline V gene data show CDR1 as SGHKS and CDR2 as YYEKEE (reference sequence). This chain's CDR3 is CASSLGGQEQYGDTF. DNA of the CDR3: TGTGCCAGCAGCTTGGGAGGACAGGAGCAATATGGCGACACCTTC.

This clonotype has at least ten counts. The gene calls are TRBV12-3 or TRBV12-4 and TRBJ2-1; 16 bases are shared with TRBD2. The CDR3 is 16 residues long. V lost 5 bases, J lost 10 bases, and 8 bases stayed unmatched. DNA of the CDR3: TGTGCCAGCAGTCCCAGGGGACTAGCGGGAGGGGGAGAGCAGTTCTTC. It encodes CASSPRGLAGGGEQFF.

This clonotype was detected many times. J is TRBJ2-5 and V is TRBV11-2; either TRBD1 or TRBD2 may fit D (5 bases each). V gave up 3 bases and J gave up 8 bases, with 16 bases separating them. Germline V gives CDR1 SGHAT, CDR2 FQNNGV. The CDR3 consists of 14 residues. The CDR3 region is CASSFSGPKDTQYF. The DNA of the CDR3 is TGTGCCAGCAGCTTTTCGGGACCTAAGGACACCCAGTACTTC.

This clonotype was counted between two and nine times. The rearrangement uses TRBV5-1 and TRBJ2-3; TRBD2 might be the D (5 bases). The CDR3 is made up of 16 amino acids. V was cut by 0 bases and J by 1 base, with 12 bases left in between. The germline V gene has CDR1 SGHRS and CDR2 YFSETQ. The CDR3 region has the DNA TGCGCCAGCAGCTTGGGGGCGTACGGGGGCACAGATACGCAGTATTTT. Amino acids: CASSLGAYGGTDTQYF.

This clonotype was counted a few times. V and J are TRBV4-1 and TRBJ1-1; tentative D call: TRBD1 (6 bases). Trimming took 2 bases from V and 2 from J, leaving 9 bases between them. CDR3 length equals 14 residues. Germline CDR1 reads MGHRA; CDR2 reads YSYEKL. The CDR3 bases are TGCGCCAGCAGCCAATTGGACAGCAACACTGAAGCTTTCTTT. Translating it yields CASSQLDSNTEAFF.